A selection of T cell receptor beta chains follows, all from one sample in a study of siplizumab effects on memory and regulatory T cells. TCRdb's table, derived via immunoSEQ multiplex PCR, lists solely in-frame clones and lacks some. The sample yields under 100,000 clones, 90% to 95% seen once. The sample comprised non-Treg CD4+ T cells sorted from blood. Receptors originate from a human donor in good health. Both conserved end residues are part of each CDR3. Part of the rows lack a size; the others show once, few, many or a class for expanded clones.

size	V	CDR3
-	TRBV19	CASSPRTGGRETQYF
-	TRBV29-1	CSVKGPPGKTGTVEQYF
-	TRBV10-1	CASSETDEQYF
-	TRBV18	CASSLFENFEVF
-	TRBV19	CASSSGQPNYGYTF
-	TRBV9	CASSVGREGLNEQFF
-	TRBV19	CASRATGVTTNEKLFF
-	TRBV25-1	CASRGQDRISVLTF
-	TRBV7-9	CASGEGTSTTNEKLFF
-	TRBV7-3	CASSSAGGEQFF
once	TRBV29-1	CSADRGDTQYF
-	TRBV12-2	CASRSSTSGPTYEQYF
-	TRBV7-3	CASSLTGGLFNEQFF
-	TRBV7-9	CASSPKQGPLAKNIQYF
-	TRBV29-1	CSVVESRGTQYF
-	TRBV5-1	CASSLSEIGTEAFF
-	TRBV2	CARGVSGIGTDTQYF
-	TRBV2	CASSAVQGTEAFF
-	TRBV18	CASSRQGDGNTIYF
-	TRBV4-2	CASSQDLTVSGANVLTF
-	TRBV4-1	CASSPGQARSGANVLTF
-	TRBV2	CASLRQGHEQFF
-	TRBV18	CASSPRGSYEQYF
-	TRBV6-5	CASSPTHEIEKLFF
-	TRBV5-4	CASSFPGGTEAFF
-	TRBV28	CASRLGDRIKYEQYF
-	TRBV28	CASGQSGNTIYF
-	TRBV6-4	CASGWGTGELFF
-	TRBV14	CASSRTTGNTEAFF
-	TRBV28	CASNFQGAFEQYF
-	TRBV15	CATSKSWGSTDTQYF
-	TRBV18	CASSRDSTYEQYF
-	TRBV25-1	CASSEYGLAEPTDTQYF
-	TRBV28	CASSFPRYGLAGGTGELFF
-	TRBV12-1	CASSLGKSREAFF
once	TRBV6-5	CASSLDRGEKETQYF
-	TRBV11-2	CASSGRDGGAGVNEQFF
few	TRBV10-3	CAIRSGPSNEKLFF
-	TRBV11-2	CASSLRSSSYEQYF
-	TRBV29-1	CSVDVERAGELFF
-	TRBV15	CATSRGVRRSGANVLTF
-	TRBV7-2	CASKQGITSYGYTF
-	TRBV6-6	CASRQRESYEQYF
-	TRBV28	CASLRLGQGDEKLFF
-	TRBV27	CASGLTGVSTDTQYF
medium-sized	TRBV6-5	CASSYGGLGDEQFF
-	TRBV5-1	CASSLAGGDAGYTF
-	TRBV27	CASSSGRGPGNTIYF
-	TRBV5-1	CASSFGAGAGETQYF
-	TRBV6-5	CASTRGDGRAFF
-	TRBV20-1	CSATKKQYF
-	TRBV5-5	CASSLALAGGKQETQYF